Following are 6 T cell receptor beta chains from one sample sequenced in a study of T cell changes during pregnancy in multiple sclerosis. Sequencing used immunoSEQ multiplex PCR; TCRdb keeps in-frame clones, though not all of them. The sample includes 65,000 to 85,000 clones, 75% to 90% of them seen just once. This sample comprised peripheral blood, obtained after pregnancy. The origin of the receptors is a female donor in good health, enrolled as a control in a pregnancy study.

The V gene is TRBV19, the J gene TRBJ2-1; 8 positions agree with TRBD2. The CDR3 spans 15 residues. Germline CDR1 is LNHDA and CDR2 is SQIVND (reference sequence). V lost 1 base, J lost 3 bases, and 2 bases stayed unmatched. CDR3 region: CASSIVGTSYNEQFF. The CDR3 nucleotides read TGTGCCAGTAGTATAGTAGGGACTAGCTACAATGAGCAGTTCTTC.

The V call is TRBV4-2, the J call TRBJ2-5, with TRBD2 identical over 12 bases. V gave up 0 bases and J gave up 3 bases; unmatched junction bases: 5. Per the germline V gene, CDR1 is LGHNA and CDR2 is YNFKEQ. The CDR3 has 17 amino acids. The CDR3: CASSQEGRTSGKETQYF. The CDR3 nucleotides read TGTGCCAGCAGCCAAGAAGGGAGGACTAGCGGGAAAGAGACCCAGTACTTC.

This chain's CDR3 is CASGPSGTISYEQYF. CDR3 DNA sequence: TGTGCCAGCGGGCCTAGCGGAACGATCTCCTACGAGCAGTACTTC. The chain employs TRBV7-2 and TRBJ2-7; 7 positions agree with TRBD2. There are 15 residues in the CDR3. Germline V lookup: CDR1 SGHTA, CDR2 FQGNSA. V shed 8 bases and J 0 bases; nucleotides not matched to a gene: 10.

J is TRBJ1-5 and V is TRBV7-2; a possible D gene is TRBD1 (6 bases). The CDR3 covers 16 residues. The V gene's germline CDR1 is SGHTA and CDR2 FQGNSA. V lost 5 bases and J 4 bases, leaving 18 bases between the germline ends. The CDR3 sequence: CASSPRGGTANQPQHF. CDR3 in DNA: TGTGCCAGCAGCCCCCGAGGGGGTACCGCTAATCAGCCCCAGCATTTT. Variable domain in full (rest from reference TRBV7-2 and TRBJ1-5): GAGVSQSPSNKVTEKGKDVELRCDPISGHTALYWYRQSLGQGLEFLIYFQGNSAPDKSGLPSDRFSAERTGGSVSTLTIQRTQQEDSAVYLCASSPRGGTANQPQHFGDGTRLSIL.

The CDR3 sequence: CASSLGTGNYGYTF. The CDR3 nucleotides read TGTGCCAGCAGCCTGGGGACAGGGAACTATGGCTACACCTTC. The chain recombines TRBV5-4 with TRBJ1-2; 9 bases are shared with TRBD1. From germline, CDR1 is SGHNT and CDR2 YYREEE (reference sequence). The CDR3 totals 14 residues. The V and J ends lost 4 bases and 2 bases, in that order; junction bases with no gene match: 3.

The chain employs TRBV6-6 and TRBJ1-1; D unresolved. Germline V lookup: CDR1 MNHNY, CDR2 SVGAGI (reference sequence). With 0 bases removed from V and 0 bases from J, the gap between germline ends came to 5 bases. This CDR3 comprises 14 residues. This chain's CDR3 is CASSYSEVNTEAFF. The CDR3 bases are TGTGCCAGCAGTTACTCCGAGGTGAACACTGAAGCTTTCTTT.